The following is a T cell receptor (beta chain) sequence with its context. Participants had chemo-refractory metastatic non-small-cell lung cancer and were treated with focal radiation plus ipilimumab CTLA-4 blockade. This entry comes from a study of radiotherapy plus CTLA-4 blockade in lung cancer. At the level of the study: Patients showed objective responses in about 18% of cases and disease control in under 35%.

The germline gives CDR1 SGHVS, CDR2 FNYEAQ. V lost 5 bases and J 6 bases, leaving 10 bases between the germline ends. The CDR3 spans 13 residues. Assay: immunoSEQ multiplex PCR; the TCRdb copy retains only in-frame clones and omits some. The table includes about 66,000 clones, about 80% detected once. The chain combines TRBV7-6 with TRBJ2-2; D remains unclear. The sequencing here drew on peripheral blood, taken from a patient treated with radiotherapy plus ipilimumab. The origin of this receptor is a human donor with non-small cell lung cancer who had a partial response to radiotherapy plus ipilimumab. The CDR3 bases are TGTGCCAGCAGCCTTTTTATTTCCGGGGAGCTGTTTTTT. As protein: CASSLFISGELFF.